This T cell receptor beta chain comes out of a study of identical twins. General study results and limits: Models predicted too little out-of-frame TCR alpha sharing in monozygotic twins.

The CDR3 runs to 13 residues. Germline CDR1 and CDR2: SEHNR and FQNEAQ (reference sequence). V was pared by 4 bases and J by 8 bases, with 12 bases between. Unique molecular identifiers were present on cDNA, and template switching added a universal primer site. TCRdb reprocessed the 5' RACE reads with MiXCR, giving one entry per CDR3 protein. The top ten hold roughly 6.8% of the sample, which has approximately 300,000 distinct CDR3 sequences, roughly 9.8% seen once. This clonotype was seen at least ten times. Its matching antigen is unknown. The same sample was also used in a study of yellow fever vaccine responses in identical twins.

Material: CD8+ T cells sorted from blood. This TCR was recovered from a young woman in good health. The chain carries TRBV7-9 and TRBJ2-1; D is ambiguous. CDR3 nucleotides: TGTGCCAGCAGCTCGCGTGGCCCGGATGAGCAGTTCTTC. Its protein product is CASSSRGPDEQFF.